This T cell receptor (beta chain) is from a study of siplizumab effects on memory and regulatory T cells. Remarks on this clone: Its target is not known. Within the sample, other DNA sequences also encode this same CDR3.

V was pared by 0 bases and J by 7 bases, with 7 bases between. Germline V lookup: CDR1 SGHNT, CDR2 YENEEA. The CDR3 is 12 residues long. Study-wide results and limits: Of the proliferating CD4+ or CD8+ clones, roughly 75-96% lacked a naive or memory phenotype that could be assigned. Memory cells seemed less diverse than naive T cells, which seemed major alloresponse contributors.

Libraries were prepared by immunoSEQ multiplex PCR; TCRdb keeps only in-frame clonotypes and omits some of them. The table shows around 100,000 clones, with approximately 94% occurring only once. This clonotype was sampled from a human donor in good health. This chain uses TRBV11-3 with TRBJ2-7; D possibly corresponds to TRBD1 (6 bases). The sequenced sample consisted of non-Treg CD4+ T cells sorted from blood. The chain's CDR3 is CASSLDRGEQYF. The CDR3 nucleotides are TGTGCCAGCAGCTTAGATAGGGGGGAGCAGTACTTC.